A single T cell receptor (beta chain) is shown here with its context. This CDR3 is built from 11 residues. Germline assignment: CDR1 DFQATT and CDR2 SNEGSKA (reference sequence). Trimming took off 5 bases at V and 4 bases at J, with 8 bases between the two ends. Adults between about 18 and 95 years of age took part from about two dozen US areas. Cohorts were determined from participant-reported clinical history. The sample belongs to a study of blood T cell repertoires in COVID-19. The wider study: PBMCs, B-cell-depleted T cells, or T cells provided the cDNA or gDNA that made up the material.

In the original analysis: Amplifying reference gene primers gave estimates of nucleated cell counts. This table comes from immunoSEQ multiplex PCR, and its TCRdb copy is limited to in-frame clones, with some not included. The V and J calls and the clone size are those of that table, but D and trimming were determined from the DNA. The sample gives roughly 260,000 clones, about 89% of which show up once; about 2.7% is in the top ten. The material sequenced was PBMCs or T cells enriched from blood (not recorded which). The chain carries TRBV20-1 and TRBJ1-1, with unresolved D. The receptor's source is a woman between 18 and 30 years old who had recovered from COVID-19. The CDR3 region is CSAVPITEAFF. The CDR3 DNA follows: TGCAGTGCTGTACCTATCACTGAAGCTTTCTTT.